Listed below are T cell receptor beta chains from one sample, sequenced in a study of T cell clonotyping in hematopoietic cell transplantation. The data were produced by immunoSEQ multiplex PCR, yet TCRdb's version contains in-frame clones alone and is incomplete. The sample shows around 17,000 clones, less than 80% of them seen only once. Material for sequencing was peripheral blood mononuclear cells. These receptors were taken from a woman in her fifties or sixties in good health. Some clones in this sample may be carry-over from other donors' samples. CDR3s include the opening cysteine and the closing phenylalanine or tryptophan. The order of the fields is D gene, J gene, V gene, clone size, CDR3 protein, CDR3 DNA. D genes are given only for firm matches. Not every row has a clone size; where given, it reads once, few, many or a size class.

TRBD2 | TRBJ2-5 | TRBV6-1 | few | CASSGPTSGRRETQYF | TGTGCCAGCAGTGGGCCGACTAGCGGGAGACGAGAGACCCAGTACTTC
TRBD2 | TRBJ2-1 | TRBV9 | NA | CASSVSGSVSEQFF | TGTGCCAGCAGCGTTAGCGGGAGTGTGAGTGAGCAGTTCTTC
NA | TRBJ2-2 | TRBV29-1 | NA | CSVRKNTGELFF | TGCAGCGTCCGCAAGAACACCGGGGAGCTGTTTTTT
TRBD1 | TRBJ1-2 | TRBV5-1 | NA | CASSVGGTDNYGYTF | TGCGCCAGCAGCGTCGGCGGGACAGATAACTATGGCTACACCTTC
NA | TRBJ2-7 | TRBV28 | NA | CASSFTVAYEQYF | TGTGCCAGCAGTTTTACAGTGGCCTACGAGCAGTACTTC
NA | TRBJ2-5 | TRBV4-1 | NA | CASSRHRTGLGDQETQYF | TGCGCCAGCAGCCGACATAGGACTGGTTTAGGGGACCAAGAGACCCAGTACTTC
TRBD1 | TRBJ1-2 | TRBV5-1 | NA | CASSQDRAYGYTF | TGCGCCAGCAGCCAGGACAGGGCCTATGGCTACACCTTC
NA | TRBJ2-7 | TRBV14 | NA | CASSQGTAYEQYF | TGTGCCAGCAGCCAGGGAACGGCCTACGAGCAGTACTTC
TRBD2 | TRBJ2-7 | TRBV28 | NA | CASQGRREGLEQYF | TGTGCCAGCCAAGGGAGGCGGGAGGGCCTCGAGCAGTACTTC
NA | TRBJ1-2 | TRBV30 | NA | CAWSSDTANYGYTF | TGTGCCTGGAGCTCGGACACCGCTAACTATGGCTACACCTTC
TRBD1 | TRBJ1-3 | TRBV12-5 | NA | CASGRRQGLISGNTIYF | TGTGCTAGTGGAAGGAGACAGGGGCTGATCTCTGGAAACACCATATATTTT
TRBD1 | TRBJ1-4 | TRBV14 | NA | CASSQLQGLGEKLFF | TGTGCCAGCAGCCAACTACAGGGGTTAGGGGAAAAACTGTTTTTT
NA | TRBJ2-5 | TRBV19 | NA | CASSMVSGGETQYF | TGTGCCAGTAGTATGGTTAGCGGAGGAGAGACCCAGTACTTC
NA | TRBJ1-5 | TRBV10-3 | few | CAIRDSFNQPQHF | TGTGCCATCAGGGACAGCTTCAATCAGCCCCAGCATTTT
NA | TRBJ1-6 | TRBV7-6 | few | CASSLLKAGPNSPLHF | TGTGCCAGCAGCCTATTGAAAGCGGGCCCAAATTCACCCCTCCACTTT
NA | TRBJ1-4 | TRBV28 | NA | CASRVLGEANEKLFF | TGTGCCAGCCGCGTCTTAGGGGAAGCTAATGAAAAACTGTTTTTT
NA | TRBJ2-2 | TRBV25-1 | NA | CASIPGWDTGELFF | TGTGCCAGCATCCCGGGGTGGGACACCGGGGAGCTGTTTTTT
TRBD1 | TRBJ2-7 | TRBV4-1 | NA | CASSPGTGESNEQYF | TGCGCCAGCAGCCCCGGGACAGGGGAGTCAAACGAGCAGTACTTC